This T cell receptor beta chain is drawn from a study of T cell responses to AZD1222 COVID-19 vaccine. Broader study findings: When two AZD1222 doses had been given, Spike-specific TCR breadth and depth rose. Donors were mostly white British, more females; clonal diversity possibly underestimated. Among AZD1222 vaccinees, only 5 to 7 were seropositive at baseline. The study sampled repertoires only after the peak T cell response.

Comment on this clone: Its antigen is still unknown.

Profiling relied on immunoSEQ multiplex PCR, and the TCRdb table lists in-frame clones only, not all of them. Among approximately 110,000 clones listed, about 90% were seen once. Germline V gene lookup returns CDR1 SNHLY and CDR2 FYNNEI. V gave up 6 bases and J gave up 8 bases, with 19 bases separating them. The CDR3 runs 14 residues. The chain carries TRBV2 and TRBJ1-1; possibly TRBD1 for D (5 bases). The sample in question was peripheral blood, obtained on day 0 of AZD1222 vaccination. The source of this sequence is an adult in good health. The CDR3 loop is CASSSWDRTTEAFF. The CDR3 DNA reads TGTGCCAGCAGCTCTTGGGACCGGACGACCGAAGCTTTCTTT.